One and the same sample provided the 21 T cell receptor beta chains below, sequenced in a study of T-cell reconstitution after alpha-beta-depleted transplantation in children. Notes on the study in general: Among T cells one year after transplant, newly produced cells accounted for most counts and diversity.

Unique molecular identifiers were incorporated when the TCRbeta library was constructed. Each CDR3 protein is one row after TCRdb ran MiXCR on the PCR reads. The data contain around 300,000 distinct CDR3 sequences, over 7.5% of them singletons. Their antigens remain unidentified. The source was peripheral blood, collected 360 days after TCRalphabeta/CD19-depleted stem cell transplant. Receptors originate from a female patient between 2 and 15 years old who had a stem cell transplant for Fanconi anemia, so the T cells may come from the graft donor.

The genes are TRBV7-3 and TRBJ2-3; TRBD2 agrees at 8 bases. With V trimmed by 1 base and J by 0 bases, 12 bases remained unmatched. Per germline, CDR1 SGHTA and CDR2 FQGTGA. CDR3 length: 19 amino acids. In nucleotides, the CDR3 is TGTGCCAGCAGCTTAAGTCCGGCGGGAGGCAAAACTAGCACAGATACGCAGTATTTT. The encoded protein is CASSLSPAGGKTSTDTQYF.

Ten or more counts support this clonotype. The chain carries TRBV5-1 and TRBJ2-7; 8 nucleotides agree with TRBD1. The CDR3 contains 14 residues. CDR1 and CDR2 (germline): SGHRS, YFSETQ. Trimming cost V 2 bases and J 5 bases; bases outside gene matches: 6. Written as DNA, the CDR3 is TGCGCCAGCAGCTTCGGACAGGGAGGAGACGAGCAGTACTTC. Residues: CASSFGQGGDEQYF.

The V and J genes are TRBV28 and TRBJ2-7, with TRBD1 matching over 9 bases. V dropped 8 bases and J dropped 0; count of bases not matched to a gene: 8. Germline CDR1 and CDR2: MDHEN and SYDVKM. The CDR3 contains 15 residues. CDR3 amino acids: CASGPGTGCSYEQYV. In DNA form, the CDR3 reads TGTGCCAGCGGCCCCGGGACAGGGTGCTCCTACGAGCAGTACGTC.

This clonotype was found many times. CDR3 sequence reads: CSASGLPGEQYF. CDR3 nucleotides: TGCAGTGCGTCGGGCCTCCCCGGAGAGCAGTACTTC. The gene calls are TRBV20-1 and TRBJ2-7; D remains ambiguous. Deletions cut 6 bases from V and 7 bases from J, with 16 bases between. This CDR3 is 12 amino acids long. Germline CDR1 DFQATT, CDR2 SNEGSKA (reference sequence).

The sample holds many counts of this clonotype. The chain couples TRBV20-1 to TRBJ2-1, with 14 bases identical to TRBD2. Germline V CDR1 and CDR2: DFQATT, SNEGSKA (reference sequence). The CDR3 contains 18 residues. With 5 bases clipped from V and 0 bases from J, the junction kept 9 bases outside the gene matches. CDR3 region: CSAFWTSGGSSSYNEQFF. CDR3 nucleotide sequence: TGCAGTGCTTTCTGGACTAGCGGGGGGTCAAGCTCCTACAATGAGCAGTTCTTC.

This clonotype was counted only a few times. The V and J genes are TRBV28 and TRBJ2-7; D unresolved. Germline assignment: CDR1 MDHEN and CDR2 SYDVKM. This CDR3 has 12 residues. Between the trimmed V and J ends, which lost 4 bases and 4 bases, there was a span of 8 bases. The CDR3 protein is CASSWSSYEQYF. DNA of the CDR3: TGTGCCAGCAGTTGGTCGTCATACGAGCAGTACTTC. The full variable domain, in which reference TRBV28 and TRBJ2-7 provide the parts outside the CDR3, is DVKVTQSSRYLVKRTGEKVFLECVQDMDHENMFWYRQDPGLGLRLIYFSYDVKMKEKGDIPEGYSVSREKKERFSLILESASTNQTSMYLCASSWSSYEQYFGPGTRLTVT.

This clonotype was picked up many times. The chain has TRBV6-1 and TRBJ1-6, with D unclear. Germline loops: CDR1 MNHNS, CDR2 SASEGT. Trimming took 6 bases from V and 5 from J, leaving 14 bases between them. There are 15 residues in the CDR3. The CDR3 is CASSQLPGHNSPLHF. CDR3 nucleotides: TGTGCCAGCAGCCAACTCCCTGGACATAATTCACCCCTCCACTTT.

This clonotype came up many times. This chain joins TRBV7-6 and TRBJ2-7; D unresolved. Trimming stripped 4 bases from V and 2 bases from J, with 9 bases between. The CDR3 totals 13 residues. Germline V CDR1 and CDR2: SGHVS, FNYEAQ. The DNA of the CDR3 is TGTGCCAGCAGCTCGTTGAGAGCCTACGAGCAGTACTTC. Protein: CASSSLRAYEQYF.

Points on this clonotype: A single base separates this from a much larger clone, so it may be a read error. This chain connects TRBV7-3 to TRBJ1-5; D is uncertain. The CDR3 has 15 amino acids. CDR1 is SGHTA, CDR2 FQGTGA, per germline. The CDR3 is CASSLTEYSNHPQHF. The CDR3 bases are TGTGCCAGCAGCTTAACAGAGTATAGCAATCATCCCCAGCATTTT. The full variable domain, in which reference TRBV7-3 and TRBJ1-5 provide the parts outside the CDR3, is GAGVSQTPSNKVTEKGKYVELRCDPISGHTALYWYRQSLGQGPEFLIYFQGTGAADDSGLPNDRFFAVRPEGSVSTLKIQRTERGDSAVYLCASSLTEYSNHPQHFGDGTRLSIL.

This clonotype has more than one count but fewer than ten. This chain joins TRBV18 and TRBJ2-1; D gene ambiguous. Between the trimmed V and J ends, which lost 2 bases and 9 bases, there was a span of 5 bases. CDR3 length: 11 amino acids. Germline V gene sequence: CDR1 KGHSH, CDR2 LQKENI. In DNA, the CDR3 is TGTGCCAGCTCACCATCAACTGAGCAGTTCTTC. Translating gives CASSPSTEQFF.

For the CDR3, the DNA is TGTGCCAGCAGCAAAAAGGAACTTAACGGGGCGAACAGGATCTACGAGCAGTACTTC. It encodes CASSKKELNGANRIYEQYF. The chain carries TRBV28 and TRBJ2-7, with D possibly called TRBD1 or TRBD2 (5 bases each). The germline V and J ends were trimmed by 6 bases and 3 bases, with 30 bases remaining between them. The CDR3 covers 19 residues. The V gene's germline CDR1 is MDHEN and CDR2 SYDVKM. Filled out from reference TRBV28 and TRBJ2-7, the complete variable domain reads DVKVTQSSRYLVKRTGEKVFLECVQDMDHENMFWYRQDPGLGLRLIYFSYDVKMKEKGDIPEGYSVSREKKERFSLILESASTNQTSMYLCASSKKELNGANRIYEQYFGPGTRLTVT.

This clonotype showed up just a few times. The J gene is TRBJ2-2, the V gene TRBV20-1; unclear D gene. Deletions cut 3 bases from V and 7 bases from J, with 6 bases between. CDR1 is DFQATT and CDR2 is SNEGSKA in the germline V gene (reference sequence). The CDR3 contains 11 residues. The chain's CDR3 is CSASSNGELFF. DNA of the CDR3: TGCAGTGCTAGTAGCAACGGGGAGCTGTTTTTT.

The V and J genes are TRBV4-1 and TRBJ2-1; 7 bases are a match to TRBD1. The CDR3 loop spans 16 amino acids. Trimming took 4 bases from V and 4 from J; bases not matched to a gene: 10. Germline V CDR1 and CDR2: MGHRA, YSYEKL. CDR3 residues: CASSRWGQSRYNEQFF. CDR3 DNA sequence: TGCGCCAGCAGCCGGTGGGGACAGTCCCGATACAATGAGCAGTTCTTC.

This clonotype was seen ten or more times. The chain combines TRBV7-6 with TRBJ1-1, with 8 bases identical to TRBD1. With 5 bases clipped from V and 6 bases from J, the junction kept 5 bases outside the gene matches. The CDR3 runs 13 residues. Germline V gene sequence: CDR1 SGHVS, CDR2 FNYEAQ. CDR3 amino acids: CASSLGQGAEAFF. DNA of the CDR3: TGTGCCAGCAGCCTTGGACAGGGCGCTGAAGCTTTCTTT.

The chain has TRBV7-8 and TRBJ1-2; D is ambiguous. The CDR3 loop spans 15 amino acids. V was clipped by 1 base and J by 2 bases, with 11 bases between them. CDR1 and CDR2 from the germline V gene are SGHVS and FQNEAQ. The CDR3 sequence is CASSLEAGINYGYTF. Here the CDR3 DNA reads TGTGCCAGCAGCTTAGAGGCAGGCATAAACTATGGCTACACCTTC.

This chain connects TRBV7-2 to TRBJ1-2; perhaps TRBD1 as D (5 bases). CDR1 SGHTA and CDR2 FQGNSA come from the germline V gene. CDR3 length: 16 residues. The germline V and J ends were trimmed by 11 bases and 5 bases, with 27 bases remaining between them. The CDR3 coding sequence is TGTGCCGCTCCGACAGAGGAAGGTCGTCTGCGGTATGGCTACACCTTC. Translated: CAAPTEEGRLRYGYTF.

V and J are TRBV2 and TRBJ2-6; 10 nucleotides line up with TRBD1. The CDR3 sequence is 15 residues long. The V segment lost 6 bases and the J segment 11 bases; nucleotides outside the gene matches: 10. CDR1 and CDR2 from the germline V gene are SNHLY and FYNNEI. The CDR3 DNA reads TGTGCCAGCAGGCGCCCTGACAGGGGGCCATACGTCCTGACTTTC. This translates into CASRRPDRGPYVLTF.

This clonotype was seen many times. The chain carries TRBV6-2 or TRBV6-3 and TRBJ2-2, with TRBD2 matching 12 bases. Looked up from germline, CDR1 is MNHEY and CDR2 is SVGEGT. The CDR3 has 16 residues. The V gene end was trimmed by 6 bases and the J gene end by 3 bases; junction bases not matched to a gene: 5. The CDR3 here is CASRRTSGADTGELFF. The CDR3 coding sequence is TGTGCCAGCAGGAGGACTAGCGGGGCTGACACCGGGGAGCTGTTTTTT.

The chain joins TRBV20-1 to TRBJ2-3, with D maybe TRBD1 (5 bases). This CDR3 has 15 amino acids. Between the trimmed V and J ends, which lost 3 bases and 2 bases, there was a span of 15 bases. The germline CDR1 and CDR2 sequences are DFQATT and SNEGSKA (reference sequence). The CDR3 loop reads CSASKSGFTTDTQYF. In DNA form, the CDR3 reads TGCAGTGCTAGTAAATCAGGGTTTACCACAGATACGCAGTATTTT.

The chain couples TRBV14 to TRBJ2-7; no firm D call. With 2 bases removed from V and 0 bases from J, the gap between germline ends came to 8 bases. From germline, CDR1 is SGHDN and CDR2 FVKESK. The CDR3 spans 14 residues. CDR3 sequence reads: CASSQQTASYEQYF. CDR3 DNA sequence: TGTGCCAGCAGCCAACAAACAGCCTCCTACGAGCAGTACTTC.

This chain joins TRBV11-1 and TRBJ2-1, with 16 bases identical to TRBD2. Germline values: CDR1 SGHAT, CDR2 FQDESV (reference sequence). The length of the CDR3 is 20 residues. Losses at the gene ends were 5 bases for V and 2 bases for J; bases not matched to a gene: 12. The CDR3 loop is CASSLPPGLAGGPPYNEQFF. The CDR3 coding sequence is TGTGCCAGCAGCCTGCCCCCGGGACTAGCGGGAGGGCCCCCCTACAATGAGCAGTTCTTC.